A selection of T cell receptor beta chains follows, all from one sample in a study of blood T cell repertoires in COVID-19. Clones were read by immunoSEQ multiplex PCR, and TCRdb kept only the in-frame ones, dropping some. The repertoire holds 230,000 or so clones, with about 79% as singletons. Sequencing used peripheral blood. The receptors were sampled from a man aged 35-49 years who had recovered from COVID-19. The CDR3 runs from the conserved cysteine through the conserved F or W. A D gene is named only where the DNA matches it firmly. Rows may omit the clone size; those that give it use once, few, many or a size class.

CDR3 DNA: TGTGCCAGTAGTCCCCTCTTCACCGGGGAGCTGTTTTTT
CDR3 protein: CASSPLFTGELFF
J gene: TRBJ2-2
D gene: .
V gene: TRBV19
CDR3 length: 13
clone size: .

CDR3 DNA: TGTGCCAGCAGCGTAGCACCTACGGAGGGCTACACCTTC
CDR3 protein: CASSVAPTEGYTF
J gene: TRBJ1-2
D gene: .
V gene: TRBV9
CDR3 length: 13
clone size: .

CDR3 DNA: TGTGCCAGCAGCTTACAGCCTCAGGGGGAGACCCAGTACTTC
CDR3 protein: CASSLQPQGETQYF
J gene: TRBJ2-5
D gene: .
V gene: TRBV11-2
CDR3 length: 14
clone size: .

CDR3 DNA: TGTGCCAGCTCGCTTCAGGTGGATCAGCCCCAGCATTTT
CDR3 protein: CASSLQVDQPQHF
J gene: TRBJ1-5
D gene: .
V gene: TRBV18
CDR3 length: 13
clone size: .

CDR3 DNA: TGTGCCAGCAGCTTGGCTGGTGTTCGGGCCGGGGAGCTGTTTTTT
CDR3 protein: CASSLAGVRAGELFF
J gene: TRBJ2-2
D gene: .
V gene: TRBV5-8
CDR3 length: 15
clone size: once

CDR3 DNA: TGTGCCAGCAGCTTAGCAGGGGAGGGGGGCTACACCTTC
CDR3 protein: CASSLAGEGGYTF
J gene: TRBJ1-2
D gene: .
V gene: TRBV7-2
CDR3 length: 13
clone size: .

CDR3 DNA: TGTGCCAGTAGTATAGGGACAGGGGGCAGCTATGGCTACACCTTC
CDR3 protein: CASSIGTGGSYGYTF
J gene: TRBJ1-2
D gene: TRBD1
V gene: TRBV19
CDR3 length: 15
clone size: .

CDR3 DNA: TGCGCCAGCAGCCAACGAGAGGGTACCCTCGAGCAGTACTTC
CDR3 protein: CASSQREGTLEQYF
J gene: TRBJ2-7
D gene: .
V gene: TRBV4-3
CDR3 length: 14
clone size: .

CDR3 DNA: TGCAGCGTTGATCGGCAGGGCGGAGATACGCAGTATTTT
CDR3 protein: CSVDRQGGDTQYF
J gene: TRBJ2-3
D gene: .
V gene: TRBV29-1
CDR3 length: 13
clone size: few

CDR3 DNA: TGTGCTAGTGGTTCCACGACAGTCTACAATGAGCAGTTCTTC
CDR3 protein: CASGSTTVYNEQFF
J gene: TRBJ2-1
D gene: .
V gene: TRBV12-5
CDR3 length: 14
clone size: few

CDR3 DNA: TGTGCCAGCAGCGTAGGAGCAGGGGGCCTGTCTCTAAACACCGGGGAGCTGTTTTTT
CDR3 protein: CASSVGAGGLSLNTGELFF
J gene: TRBJ2-2
D gene: TRBD1
V gene: TRBV9
CDR3 length: 19
clone size: .

CDR3 DNA: TGTGCCAGCAGCGCCTCAACAGGGACCCCCGAAAAACTGTTTTTT
CDR3 protein: CASSASTGTPEKLFF
J gene: TRBJ1-4
D gene: .
V gene: TRBV5-5
CDR3 length: 15
clone size: .

CDR3 DNA: TGTGCCAGCAGTCGACAGAGTGAGAATCAGCCCCAGCATTTT
CDR3 protein: CASSRQSENQPQHF
J gene: TRBJ1-5
D gene: .
V gene: TRBV6-2/TRBV6-3
CDR3 length: 14
clone size: .

CDR3 DNA: TGTGCCTGCCAGGGCCTCTCTGGAAACACCATATATTTT
CDR3 protein: CACQGLSGNTIYF
J gene: TRBJ1-3
D gene: .
V gene: TRBV30
CDR3 length: 13
clone size: .

CDR3 DNA: TGTGCCAGCAGCCAAAATCCGGGGGGGCCAACAGATACGCAGTATTTT
CDR3 protein: CASSQNPGGPTDTQYF
J gene: TRBJ2-3
D gene: TRBD2
V gene: TRBV3-1/TRBV3-2
CDR3 length: 16
clone size: .

CDR3 DNA: TGTGCCATCAGTCCATCCGGGGGGAGGAACACTGAAGCTTTCTTT
CDR3 protein: CAISPSGGRNTEAFF
J gene: TRBJ1-1
D gene: .
V gene: TRBV10-3
CDR3 length: 15
clone size: .

CDR3 DNA: TGTGCCAGCAAACCGGGACAGGTCAAAACTGAAGCTTTCTTT
CDR3 protein: CASKPGQVKTEAFF
J gene: TRBJ1-1
D gene: TRBD1
V gene: TRBV2
CDR3 length: 14
clone size: .

CDR3 DNA: TGTGCCAGCACCCCACTAACAGGGGAGTACACTGAAGCTTTCTTT
CDR3 protein: CASTPLTGEYTEAFF
J gene: TRBJ1-1
D gene: TRBD1
V gene: TRBV7-6
CDR3 length: 15
clone size: .

CDR3 DNA: TGTGCCATCACCGGGACTCCCAGGAGCGGTGAAGCTTTCTTT
CDR3 protein: CAITGTPRSGEAFF
J gene: TRBJ1-1
D gene: .
V gene: TRBV10-3
CDR3 length: 14
clone size: .

CDR3 DNA: TGTGCCAGCAGTTTACTCCCGGGACAGGGGAACTATGGCTACACCTTC
CDR3 protein: CASSLLPGQGNYGYTF
J gene: TRBJ1-2
D gene: TRBD1
V gene: TRBV27
CDR3 length: 16
clone size: .

CDR3 DNA: TGTGCCAGCAGCTTAGCAGAGGGGGCAGGGTATGGCTACACCTTC
CDR3 protein: CASSLAEGAGYGYTF
J gene: TRBJ1-2
D gene: TRBD1
V gene: TRBV7-6
CDR3 length: 15
clone size: .

CDR3 DNA: TGTGCCAGCAGTTTATCGGGCTGGGCTAACTATGGCTACACCTTC
CDR3 protein: CASSLSGWANYGYTF
J gene: TRBJ1-2
D gene: .
V gene: TRBV27
CDR3 length: 15
clone size: .

CDR3 DNA: TGTGCCAGCAGCTCGTACCGGGACAGGGGGCTTGGAGAGACCCAGTACTTC
CDR3 protein: CASSSYRDRGLGETQYF
J gene: TRBJ2-5
D gene: TRBD1
V gene: TRBV5-5
CDR3 length: 17
clone size: .

CDR3 DNA: TGTGCCAGCAGCTTGGACGGCAGGGTGACTACAGATACGCAGTATTTT
CDR3 protein: CASSLDGRVTTDTQYF
J gene: TRBJ2-3
D gene: .
V gene: TRBV5-4
CDR3 length: 16
clone size: .

CDR3 DNA: TGTGCCAGCAGCCAGCGATCAGGGACCATATATTTT
CDR3 protein: CASSQRSGTIYF
J gene: TRBJ1-3
D gene: .
V gene: TRBV14
CDR3 length: 12
clone size: few

CDR3 DNA: TGTGCCAGCAGCCGTCAAACAACCGGGGGTTCACCCCTCCACTTT
CDR3 protein: CASSRQTTGGSPLHF
J gene: TRBJ1-6
D gene: .
V gene: TRBV5-6
CDR3 length: 15
clone size: .

CDR3 DNA: TGTGCCAGCAGCTTAGTTGCGGGGGCCACCTACGAGCAGTACTTC
CDR3 protein: CASSLVAGATYEQYF
J gene: TRBJ2-7
D gene: .
V gene: TRBV11-2
CDR3 length: 15
clone size: .